This T cell receptor (beta chain) appears in the sequencing data of a study of blood T cells in healthy people across ages (dated by TCRdb to the mid-2010s). General notes on the study: In model experiments, template switching captured about one uniquely barcoded TCR beta cDNA molecule for every two T cells. Donors were grouped into four age groups: young (average about 15 years), middle-aged (39), aged (over 55) and long-lived (approximately 78). Age-related changes in TCR beta repertoire diversity were measured in the study by deep sequencing normalized with unique cDNA molecular identifiers. Using the same blood draw, the study looked at two additional independent replicas of 1 million unique cDNA reads for two donors, one aged 18 to 29 and the other aged 80 or older. General study outcomes and caveats: Because profiling used bulk unsorted PBMCs, naive and antigen-experienced compartments could not be compared conclusively. Because donor CMV infection status was unknown, age-related changes in expanded clonotypes were potentially confounded. Observed TCR beta diversity correlated strongly with the percentage of naive T cells measured by flow cytometry. Compared with the aged group, the long-lived group had more naive CD4+ T cells, fewer expanded clones and increased TCR diversity, suggesting age selection. Observed TCR beta diversity per million T cells fell roughly linearly with age, and a significant reduction was already apparent by age roughly 40. Estimates of total diversity based on one million sequenced T cells were regarded as lower bounds and as underestimates.

Donors were 39 systemically healthy Caucasian individuals from Russia aged roughly 6 to 95 years. Approximately 9.7 milliliters of peripheral blood were drawn from each donor into EDTA-treated Vacutainer tubes. Ficoll-Paque density-gradient centrifugation was used to isolate PBMCs, with at least 7 million per sample. Total RNA, at least 5 micrograms per sample, was extracted from PBMCs with Trizol reagent. For every donor, an aliquot of PBMCs went through flow cytometry to measure the percentages of naive CD45RAhigh/CD27high T cells. The library relied on 5' RACE. The instrument was an Illumina HiSeq 2500. The second PCR ran for roughly 6 to 11 cycles and used a J-beta primer mix along with a sample-barcoded 5' primer. A template-switch 5' adaptor carrying 12 random nucleotides introduced a unique molecular identifier onto each TCR beta cDNA molecule. Each sample yielded at least 2.5 million CDR3-containing paired-end reads. The Mint cDNA synthesis kit, primed by a TRBC-specific oligonucleotide, was used to synthesize first-strand cDNA from all RNA. All cDNA was treated with uracil-DNA glycosylase and then went through a first 18-cycle PCR with the universal primers M1SS and BC2_uni_R. As for how the authors treated the data: For normalization, 1 million high-quality reads were randomly selected from each sample, with every read carrying a distinct molecular identifier. Instead of being binned into consensus sequences, reads with shared molecular identifiers were discarded. CDR3 identification, clonotype clustering and error correction used MiTCR with a Q25 quality threshold and the strictest error-elimination algorithm. A nonparametric unseen species model using Euler transformation provided a lower-bound estimate of total TCR beta diversity. TCRdb passed the public sequencing reads through fastp at Q25 and MiXCR, retaining productive beta sequences. Each record represents a unique CDR3 protein, reported with the most common genes and DNA among its rows. The V and J calls and clone size come from TCRdb's table, not from the authors' own analysis. This sample has 550,000 to 650,000 distinct CDR3 sequences in its table, and about a quarter of those were observed once. 3.6% of the sample is in the top ten clones.

This clonotype was counted between two and nine times. There is no known antigen for this receptor. No base quality values were provided; no much bigger clone lies one nucleotide off. For CDR1 and CDR2, the germline V gene (reference sequence) lists MNHEY and SMNVEV. V is reduced by 8 bases and J by 10 bases, leaving a spacing of 15 bases between them. Including cysteine and phenylalanine, the CDR3 has 13 amino acids. Just CDR3 DNA is preserved here, 39 bases in frame from base 1. The sample was also reused in another study, on T cells of mothers and their children. Looking at the second paper: Nine systemically healthy Caucasian individuals, comprising three mothers and their six children, were included as donors. cDNA synthesis consumed the entire amount of extracted RNA, loaded at about 1.6 ug RNA in each 15 ul reaction. In the second PCR, sample barcodes and 2-4 random nucleotides were introduced via the M1S primer. More than 8 million TCR beta CDR3 reads were obtained from each mother, and 2.5 million to 3 million reads were obtained from each child. Thymic selection shapes the output of TCR recombination in a similar way in related and unrelated pairs, and inherited differences have a minor effect. Related mother-child pairs always showed normalized repertoire overlap that was slightly higher than in unrelated mother-child pairs, though the difference was never significant. No persistent microchimeric T cell clones were detected, at a sensitivity of approximately 110 clones per million clonotypes. The study used deep NGS to compare TCR beta repertoires of mothers and children, seeking features distinguishing related mother-child pairs from unrelated individuals. The mean age was about 37 +/- 4 years for the mothers and approximately 11 +/- 4 years for the children. After adapters were ligated using NEBNext reagents, the libraries underwent 100+100 nt paired-end sequencing on an Illumina HiSeq 2000. To prevent cross-contamination, the mother and child libraries were prepared a month apart and were sequenced in separate runs. For each donor, between about 500,000 and 2,000,000 distinct TCR beta clonotypes were identified. Naive TCR beta clonotypes were estimated from low-frequency clonotypes matched to each donor's FACS-determined naive share, without sorting.

The TCR was taken from a boy aged 2 to 9 in good health. Recombination linked TRBV27 to TRBJ1-6; the D gene is perhaps TRBD1, on 6 matching bases. Sequencing input: blood. The sequenced DNA: TGTGCCAGCGGACCGGGACACATGTCACCCCTCCACTTT. Its translation is CASGPGHMSPLHF.